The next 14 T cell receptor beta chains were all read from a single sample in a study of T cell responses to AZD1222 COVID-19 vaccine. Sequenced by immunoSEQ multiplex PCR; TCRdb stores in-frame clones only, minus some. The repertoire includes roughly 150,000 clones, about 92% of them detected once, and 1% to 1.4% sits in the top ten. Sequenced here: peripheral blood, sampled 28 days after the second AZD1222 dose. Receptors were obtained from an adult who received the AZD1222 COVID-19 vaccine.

CDR3 in amino acids: CASNTVGGADTQYF. The CDR3 DNA reads TGTGCCAGCAATACCGTCGGGGGTGCGGATACGCAGTATTTT. The chain has TRBV2 and TRBJ2-3, with D tentatively TRBD2 (6 bases). The CDR3 is 14 residues long. Per the germline V gene, CDR1 is SNHLY and CDR2 is FYNNEI. V shed 7 bases and J shed 6 bases, with 17 bases lying between them.

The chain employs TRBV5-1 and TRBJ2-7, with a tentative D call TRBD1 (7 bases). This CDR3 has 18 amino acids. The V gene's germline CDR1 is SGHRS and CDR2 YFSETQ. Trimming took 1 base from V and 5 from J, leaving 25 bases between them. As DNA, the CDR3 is TGCGCCAGCAGCTTGTTGTGGGAGCGGGCAGGGGGTAAGGACGAGCAGTACTTC. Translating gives CASSLLWERAGGKDEQYF.

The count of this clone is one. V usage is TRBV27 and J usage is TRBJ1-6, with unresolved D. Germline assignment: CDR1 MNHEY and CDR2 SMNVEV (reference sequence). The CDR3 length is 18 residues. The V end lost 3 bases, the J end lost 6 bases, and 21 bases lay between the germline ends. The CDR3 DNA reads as TGTGCCAGCAGTTTTTTTGGGGAAACCTATTCTGCTAATTCACCCCTCCACTTT. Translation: CASSFFGETYSANSPLHF.

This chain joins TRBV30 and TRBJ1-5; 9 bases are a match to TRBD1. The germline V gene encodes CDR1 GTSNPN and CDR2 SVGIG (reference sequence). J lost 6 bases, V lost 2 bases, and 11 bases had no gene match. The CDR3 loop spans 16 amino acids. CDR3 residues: CAWSSTDRGWSQPQHF. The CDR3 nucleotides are TGTGCCTGGAGTTCCACGGACAGGGGCTGGAGTCAGCCCCAGCATTTT. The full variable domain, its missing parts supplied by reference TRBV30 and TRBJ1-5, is SQTIHQWPATLVQPVGSPLSLECTVEGTSNPNLYWYRQAAGRGLQLLFYSVGIGQISSEVPQNLSASRPQDRQFILSSKKLLLSDSGFYLCAWSSTDRGWSQPQHFGDGTRLSIL.

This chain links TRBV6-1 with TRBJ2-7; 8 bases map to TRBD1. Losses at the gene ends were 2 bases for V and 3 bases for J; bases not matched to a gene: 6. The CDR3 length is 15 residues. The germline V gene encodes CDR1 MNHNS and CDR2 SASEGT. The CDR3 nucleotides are TGTGCCAGCAGTGAACCTGCGGACAGGGTCTACGAGCAGTACTTC. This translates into CASSEPADRVYEQYF.

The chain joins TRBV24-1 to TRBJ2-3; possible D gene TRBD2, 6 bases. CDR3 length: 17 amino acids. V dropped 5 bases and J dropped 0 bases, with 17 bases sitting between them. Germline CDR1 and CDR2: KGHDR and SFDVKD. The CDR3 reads CATSAPRDGGSTDTQYF. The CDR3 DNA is TGTGCCACCAGTGCACCCCGAGACGGGGGTAGCACAGATACGCAGTATTTT.

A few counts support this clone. The CDR3 nucleotides read TGTGCCAGCAGGGGGACAGGGGAGTACGAGCAGTACTTC. Its protein is CASRGTGEYEQYF. The V gene is TRBV2, the J gene TRBJ2-7, with 10 bases lining up with TRBD1. V trimming: 6 bases; J trimming: 4 bases; junction bases outside the gene matches: 3. The germline CDR1 and CDR2 sequences are SNHLY and FYNNEI. CDR3 size: 13 residues.

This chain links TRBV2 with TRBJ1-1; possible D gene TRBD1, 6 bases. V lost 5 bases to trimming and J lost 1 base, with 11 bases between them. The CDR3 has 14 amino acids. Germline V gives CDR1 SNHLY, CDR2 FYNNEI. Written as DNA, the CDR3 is TGTGCCAGCAGTAAACAGGGCTCGAACACTGAAGCTTTCTTT. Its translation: CASSKQGSNTEAFF.

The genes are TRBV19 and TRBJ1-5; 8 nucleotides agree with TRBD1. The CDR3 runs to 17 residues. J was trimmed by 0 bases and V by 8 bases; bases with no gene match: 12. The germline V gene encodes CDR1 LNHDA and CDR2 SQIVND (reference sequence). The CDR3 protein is CASQRQGASYSNQPQHF. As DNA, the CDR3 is TGTGCCAGTCAACGCCAGGGGGCTTCGTATAGCAATCAGCCCCAGCATTTT.

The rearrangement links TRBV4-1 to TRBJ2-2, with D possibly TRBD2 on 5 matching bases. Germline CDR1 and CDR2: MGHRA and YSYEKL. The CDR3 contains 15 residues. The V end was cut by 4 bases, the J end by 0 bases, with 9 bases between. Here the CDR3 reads CASSPGEANTGELFF. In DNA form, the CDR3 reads TGCGCCAGCAGCCCCGGGGAAGCGAACACCGGGGAGCTGTTTTTT.

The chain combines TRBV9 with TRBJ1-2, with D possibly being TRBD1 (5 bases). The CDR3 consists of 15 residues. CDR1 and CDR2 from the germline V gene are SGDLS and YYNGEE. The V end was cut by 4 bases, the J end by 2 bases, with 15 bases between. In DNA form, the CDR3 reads TGTGCCAGCAGCATGTTGGGGGGTGCCAACTATGGCTACACCTTC. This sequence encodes CASSMLGGANYGYTF.

Written as DNA, the CDR3 is TGTGCCAGCTCACCCAGGGCCCAGAACACTGAAGCTTTCTTT. Translated: CASSPRAQNTEAFF. The rearrangement links TRBV18 to TRBJ1-1, with D maybe TRBD1 (5 bases). The ends were cut back, 3 bases at V and 1 base at J, with 9 bases in the middle. This CDR3 has 14 residues. Germline CDR1 KGHSH, CDR2 LQKENI.

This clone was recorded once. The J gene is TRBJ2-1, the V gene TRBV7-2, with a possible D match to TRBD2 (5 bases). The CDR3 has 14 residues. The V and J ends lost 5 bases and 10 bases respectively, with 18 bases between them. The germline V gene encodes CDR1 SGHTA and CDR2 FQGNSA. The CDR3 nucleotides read TGTGCCAGCAGCATTTCTTCGAAGGGCGGGGAGCAGTTCTTC. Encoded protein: CASSISSKGGEQFF.

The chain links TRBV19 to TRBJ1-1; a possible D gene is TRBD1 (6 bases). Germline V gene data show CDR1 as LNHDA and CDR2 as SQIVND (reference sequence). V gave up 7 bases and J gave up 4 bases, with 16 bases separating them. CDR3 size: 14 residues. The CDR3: CASTLGGLGTEAFF. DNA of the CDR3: TGTGCCAGTACCTTAGGGGGGCTTGGCACTGAAGCTTTCTTT.